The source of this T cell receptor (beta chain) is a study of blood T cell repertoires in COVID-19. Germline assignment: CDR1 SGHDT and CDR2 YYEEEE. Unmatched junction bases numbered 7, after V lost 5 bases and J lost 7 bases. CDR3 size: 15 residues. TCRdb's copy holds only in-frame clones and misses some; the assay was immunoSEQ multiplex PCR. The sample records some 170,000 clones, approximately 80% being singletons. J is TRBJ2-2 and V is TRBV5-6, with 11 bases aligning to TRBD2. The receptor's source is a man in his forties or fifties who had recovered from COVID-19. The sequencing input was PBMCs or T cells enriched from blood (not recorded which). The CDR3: CASRKTSGAIGELFF. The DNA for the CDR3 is TGTGCCAGCAGAAAGACTAGCGGGGCCATCGGGGAGCTGTTTTTT.